This is a list of T cell receptor beta chains from one sample in a study of T cells in localized non-small cell lung cancer. The assay was immunoSEQ multiplex PCR, and TCRdb's table has in-frame clones only and misses some. The sample has around 35,000 clones, 91% seen once. Sequencing used peripheral blood mononuclear cells, obtained before any cancer treatment. These receptor sequences come from a female donor of 60 years or more with stage II lung adenocarcinoma. CDR3s include the opening cysteine and the closing phenylalanine or tryptophan. A D gene is named only where the DNA matches it firmly. Rows may omit the clone size; those that give it use once, few, many or a size class.

d_gene	v_gene	abundance	j_gene	CDR3aa	CDR3nt
TRBD1	TRBV5-1	.	TRBJ2-5	CASSYRTGGAKETQYF	TGCGCCAGCAGCTACCGAACAGGGGGCGCGAAAGAGACCCAGTACTTC
.	TRBV5-4	.	TRBJ1-3	CASSPDPARNTIYF	TGTGCCAGCAGCCCCGATCCGGCCAGAAACACCATATATTTT
.	TRBV6-5	.	TRBJ1-2	CASTQGSLYLYGYTF	TGTGCCAGCACCCAAGGGTCACTCTATTTGTATGGCTACACCTTC
TRBD1	TRBV10-3	.	TRBJ2-7	CAISRDRARTYEQYF	TGTGCCATCAGTAGGGACAGGGCCAGAACCTACGAGCAGTACTTC
.	TRBV7-2	once	TRBJ2-5	CASSKRESPMPYF	TGTGCCAGCAGCAAACGGGAGTCCCCCATGCCGTACTTC
TRBD2	TRBV18	once	TRBJ2-7	CASSPSAGGYHEQYF	TGTGCCAGCTCACCCTCAGCGGGAGGTTACCACGAGCAGTACTTC
TRBD1	TRBV28	.	TRBJ2-6	CASSLQGAPGANVLTF	TGTGCCAGCAGTTTACAGGGGGCGCCTGGGGCCAACGTCCTGACTTTC
.	TRBV2	.	TRBJ1-3	CASSGGGFGNTIYF	TGTGCCAGCAGCGGTGGAGGCTTTGGAAACACCATATATTTT
.	TRBV4-3	.	TRBJ1-1	CASSQLWSGAQNTEAFF	TGCGCCAGCAGCCAACTTTGGAGTGGTGCCCAGAACACTGAAGCTTTCTTT
.	TRBV6-5	.	TRBJ2-7	CASRLWGSPHEQYF	TGTGCCAGCAGACTCTGGGGGAGCCCCCACGAGCAGTACTTC
.	TRBV5-5	.	TRBJ1-5	CASSSVGSNQPQHF	TGTGCCAGCAGCTCTGTTGGGAGCAATCAGCCCCAGCATTTT
.	TRBV27	.	TRBJ2-1	CASSSPLALFSSYNEQFF	TGTGCCAGCAGTTCCCCGCTAGCCCTCTTCAGCTCCTACAATGAGCAGTTCTTC
.	TRBV5-1	.	TRBJ2-1	CASSFGDSGGEQFF	TGCGCCAGCAGCTTTGGGGATTCCGGGGGCGAGCAGTTCTTC
.	TRBV4-3	.	TRBJ1-4	CASSQDRALNEKLFF	TGCGCCAGCAGCCAAGACAGGGCCCTAAATGAAAAACTGTTTTTT
TRBD1	TRBV15	.	TRBJ2-7	CATSRARDRASYEQYF	TGTGCCACCAGCAGGGCCCGGGACAGGGCCTCCTACGAGCAGTACTTC
TRBD1	TRBV28	few	TRBJ1-1	CASSPGGKTEAFF	TGTGCCAGCAGCCCAGGGGGCAAAACTGAAGCTTTCTTT
.	TRBV30	.	TRBJ2-6	CAWGTGANVLTF	TGTGCCTGGGGGACTGGGGCCAACGTCCTGACTTTC
.	TRBV10-1	.	TRBJ2-1	CASSESVTSPIEQFF	TGCGCCAGCAGTGAGTCGGTAACTAGCCCAATTGAGCAGTTCTTC
.	TRBV19	.	TRBJ1-5	CASSPSGGVPLPHF	TGTGCCAGTAGCCCTTCGGGGGGAGTACCTCTCCCGCATTTT
.	TRBV6-5	.	TRBJ2-1	CASTEGTEQFF	TGTGCCAGCACCGAGGGGACTGAGCAGTTCTTC
.	TRBV7-2	.	TRBJ1-1	CASSLGQLGTEAFF	TGTGCCAGCAGCTTAGGACAGTTGGGCACTGAAGCTTTCTTT
TRBD2	TRBV4-1	.	TRBJ2-2	CASSQEASGVIGELFF	TGCGCCAGCAGCCAAGAAGCTAGCGGAGTTATCGGGGAGCTGTTTTTT
.	TRBV28	.	TRBJ1-2	CASSPGNYGYTF	TGTGCCAGCAGTCCAGGGAACTATGGCTACACCTTC
TRBD1	TRBV28	.	TRBJ2-7	CASSLPRGTGDSRQYF	TGTGCCAGCAGTCTCCCCAGAGGGACAGGGGATTCCCGGCAGTACTTC
.	TRBV7-9	.	TRBJ1-1	CASSLAEGTPTEAFF	TGTGCCAGCAGCTTAGCAGAAGGGACACCCACTGAAGCTTTCTTT
.	TRBV6-1	.	TRBJ1-1	CASMPGRLNTEAFF	TGTGCCAGCATGCCGGGACGTTTGAACACTGAAGCTTTCTTT
TRBD2	TRBV7-2	.	TRBJ2-1	CASMLLVAGGLGNEQFF	TGTGCCAGCATGCTTCTGGTAGCGGGAGGGCTGGGAAATGAGCAGTTCTTC
.	TRBV6-5	.	TRBJ1-2	CASSFTGEYGYTF	TGTGCCAGCAGCTTCACAGGAGAGTACGGCTACACCTTC
.	TRBV7-3	once	TRBJ2-5	CASSLGQTETQYF	TGTGCCAGCAGCTTGGGACAAACGGAGACCCAGTACTTC
TRBD1	TRBV28	.	TRBJ1-2	CASRMEGAGYGYTF	TGTGCCAGCAGAATGGAGGGGGCTGGCTATGGCTACACCTTC
.	TRBV7-9	.	TRBJ1-4	CASTHPTGAEKLFF	TGTGCCAGCACCCACCCGACAGGCGCTGAAAAACTGTTTTTT
TRBD2	TRBV13	.	TRBJ2-1	CASSLVVAGGPDEQFF	TGTGCCAGCAGCTTAGTGGTAGCGGGAGGGCCCGATGAGCAGTTCTTC
TRBD1	TRBV7-7	.	TRBJ2-1	CASMEGQGTREQFF	TGTGCCAGCATGGAGGGACAGGGGACCCGTGAGCAGTTCTTC
TRBD2	TRBV18	once	TRBJ2-7	CASSPAAGGLFYEQYF	TGTGCCAGCTCACCCGCGGCGGGAGGCCTTTTCTACGAGCAGTACTTC
.	TRBV5-1	once	TRBJ1-1	CASSLKGLNTEAFF	TGCGCCAGCAGCTTAAAGGGACTGAACACTGAAGCTTTCTTT
.	TRBV5-5	once	TRBJ1-1	CASSLAASSKTFF	TGTGCCAGCAGCTTGGCCGCGAGCTCAAAAACTTTCTTT
TRBD2	TRBV29-1	.	TRBJ2-1	CSVVSGRANEQFF	TGCAGCGTTGTTAGCGGGAGGGCGAATGAGCAGTTCTTC
.	TRBV19	.	TRBJ1-3	CASSMYPESGNTIYF	TGTGCCAGTAGTATGTATCCAGAGTCTGGAAACACCATATATTTT
.	TRBV29-1	few	TRBJ2-7	CSAEEGDSEQYF	TGCAGCGCAGAGGAGGGGGACTCCGAGCAGTACTTC
TRBD2	TRBV6-1	.	TRBJ2-5	CASSGGGVETQYF	TGTGCCAGCAGTGGGGGGGGTGTTGAGACCCAGTACTTC
TRBD2	TRBV14	.	TRBJ2-1	CASSQGGAGLAAANNEQFF	TGTGCCAGCAGCCAAGGAGGGGCCGGACTAGCGGCTGCAAACAATGAGCAGTTCTTC
TRBD1	TRBV6-6	.	TRBJ1-6	CASSLDRVRSPLHF	TGTGCCAGCAGTCTCGACAGGGTCAGGTCACCCCTCCACTTT
.	TRBV5-1	.	TRBJ1-2	CASSLGRGEDYGYTF	TGCGCCAGCAGCTTGGGGAGGGGAGAGGACTATGGCTACACCTTC
.	TRBV2	.	TRBJ1-2	CASNIRTGYTF	TGTGCCAGCAATATACGGACTGGCTACACCTTC
.	TRBV29-1	.	TRBJ2-7	CSVESGKSPYEQYF	TGCAGCGTTGAGTCAGGCAAGTCCCCCTACGAGCAGTACTTC
.	TRBV6-1	.	TRBJ2-1	CASITGGNEQFF	TGTGCCAGCATAACAGGTGGCAATGAGCAGTTCTTC
TRBD2	TRBV5-4	.	TRBJ2-2	CASSSGTSFSGELFF	TGTGCCAGCAGCTCCGGGACTAGCTTCTCCGGGGAGCTGTTTTTT
.	TRBV6-6	.	TRBJ1-5	CASRTSQDQQPQHF	TGTGCCAGCAGAACCTCTCAGGACCAACAGCCCCAGCATTTT
.	TRBV9	.	TRBJ2-3	CASSVQSSPDTQYF	TGTGCCAGCAGCGTGCAAAGTTCCCCAGATACGCAGTATTTT
TRBD1	TRBV19	.	TRBJ2-1	CASSPPGQGGYEQFF	TGTGCCAGTAGTCCACCGGGACAGGGAGGGTATGAGCAGTTCTTC